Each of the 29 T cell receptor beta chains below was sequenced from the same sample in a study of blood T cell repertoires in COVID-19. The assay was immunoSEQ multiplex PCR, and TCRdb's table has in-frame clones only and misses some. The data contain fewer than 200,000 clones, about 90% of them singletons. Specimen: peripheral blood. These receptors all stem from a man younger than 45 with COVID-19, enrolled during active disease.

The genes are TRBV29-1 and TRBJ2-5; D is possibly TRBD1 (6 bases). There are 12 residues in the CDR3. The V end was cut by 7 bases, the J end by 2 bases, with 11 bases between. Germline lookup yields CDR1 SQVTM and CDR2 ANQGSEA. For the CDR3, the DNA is TGCAGCGCCGGAGGACAGCAAGAGACCCAGTACTTC. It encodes CSAGGQQETQYF. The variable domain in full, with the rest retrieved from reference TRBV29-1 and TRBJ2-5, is SAVISQKPSRDICQRGTSLTIQCQVDSQVTMMFWYRQQPGQSLTLIATANQGSEATYESGFVIDKFPISRPNLTFSTLTVSNMSPEDSSIYLCSAGGQQETQYFGPGTRLLVL.

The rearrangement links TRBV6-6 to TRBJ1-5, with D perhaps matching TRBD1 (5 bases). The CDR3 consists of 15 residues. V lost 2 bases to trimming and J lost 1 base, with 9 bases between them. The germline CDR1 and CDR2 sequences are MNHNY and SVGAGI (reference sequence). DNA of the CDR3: TGTGCCAGCAGTTACCTCGGGGGAAGCAATCAGCCCCAGCATTTT. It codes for CASSYLGGSNQPQHF.

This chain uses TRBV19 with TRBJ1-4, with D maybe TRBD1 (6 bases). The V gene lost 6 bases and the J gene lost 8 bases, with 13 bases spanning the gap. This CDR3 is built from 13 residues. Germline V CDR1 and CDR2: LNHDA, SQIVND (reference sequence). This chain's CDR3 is CASSQGFWEKLFF. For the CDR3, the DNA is TGTGCCAGTAGCCAGGGGTTTTGGGAAAAACTGTTTTTT.

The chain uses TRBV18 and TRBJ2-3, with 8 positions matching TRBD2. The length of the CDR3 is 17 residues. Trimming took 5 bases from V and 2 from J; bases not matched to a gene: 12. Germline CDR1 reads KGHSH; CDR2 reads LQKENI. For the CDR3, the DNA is TGTGCCAGCTCAACTAATAGCGGGACTCCCCCCACAGATACGCAGTATTTT. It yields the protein CASSTNSGTPPTDTQYF.

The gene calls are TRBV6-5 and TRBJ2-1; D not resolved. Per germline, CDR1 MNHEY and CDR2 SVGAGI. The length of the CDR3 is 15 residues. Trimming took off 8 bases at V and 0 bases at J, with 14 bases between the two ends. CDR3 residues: CASGSTPSSYNEQFF. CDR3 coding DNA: TGTGCCAGCGGGTCGACTCCGAGCTCCTACAATGAGCAGTTCTTC.

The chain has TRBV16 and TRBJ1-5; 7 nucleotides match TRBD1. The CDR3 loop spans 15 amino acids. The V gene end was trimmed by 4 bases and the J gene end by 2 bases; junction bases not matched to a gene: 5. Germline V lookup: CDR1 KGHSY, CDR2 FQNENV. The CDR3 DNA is TGTGCCAGCAGCCGACAGGGACCCGGCAATCAGCCCCAGCATTTT. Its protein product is CASSRQGPGNQPQHF.

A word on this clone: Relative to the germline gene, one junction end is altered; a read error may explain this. CDR3 in amino acids: CASSLSVAGGSDTQYF. CDR3 sequence (DNA): TGTGCCAGCAGCTTATCCGTAGCGGGGGGTTCAGATACGCAGTATTTT. This sequence joins TRBV27 and TRBJ2-3, with TRBD2 matching 10 bases. This CDR3 has 16 amino acids. Germline values: CDR1 MNHEY, CDR2 SMNVEV (reference sequence).

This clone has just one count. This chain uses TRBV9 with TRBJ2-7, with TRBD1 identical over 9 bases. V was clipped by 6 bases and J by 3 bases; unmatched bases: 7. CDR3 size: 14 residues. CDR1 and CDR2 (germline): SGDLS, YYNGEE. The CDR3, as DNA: TGTGCCAGCACTTCCGGGACAGGGAACTACGAGCAGTACTTC. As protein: CASTSGTGNYEQYF. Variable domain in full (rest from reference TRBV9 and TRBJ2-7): DSGVTQTPKHLITATGQRVTLRCSPRSGDLSVYWYQQSLDQGLQFLIQYYNGEERAKGNILERFSAQQFPDLHSELNLSSLELGDSALYFCASTSGTGNYEQYFGPGTRLTVT.

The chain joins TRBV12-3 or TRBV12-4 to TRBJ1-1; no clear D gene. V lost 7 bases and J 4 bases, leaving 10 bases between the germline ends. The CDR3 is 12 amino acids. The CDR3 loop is CASTVAGTEAFF. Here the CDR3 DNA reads TGTGCCAGCACCGTTGCAGGCACTGAAGCTTTCTTT.

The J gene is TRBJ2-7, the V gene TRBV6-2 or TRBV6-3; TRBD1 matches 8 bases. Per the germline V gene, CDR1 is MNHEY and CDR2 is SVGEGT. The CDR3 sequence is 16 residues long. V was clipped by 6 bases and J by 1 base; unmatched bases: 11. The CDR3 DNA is TGTGCCAGCAGCCCCCTGACAGGGGATTTTTCCTACGAGCAGTACTTC. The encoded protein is CASSPLTGDFSYEQYF.

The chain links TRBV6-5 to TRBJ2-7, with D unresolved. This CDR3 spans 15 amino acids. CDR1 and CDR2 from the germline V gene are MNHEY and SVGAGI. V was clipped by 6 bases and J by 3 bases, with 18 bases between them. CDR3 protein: CASRRDTTYGYEQYF. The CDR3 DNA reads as TGTGCCAGCAGACGTGACACCACTTACGGCTACGAGCAGTACTTC.

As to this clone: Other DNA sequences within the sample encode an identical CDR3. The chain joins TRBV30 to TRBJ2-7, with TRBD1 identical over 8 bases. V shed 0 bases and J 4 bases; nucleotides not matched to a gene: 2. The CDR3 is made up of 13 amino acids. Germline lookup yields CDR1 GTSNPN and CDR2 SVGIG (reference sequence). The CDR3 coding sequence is TGTGCCTGGAGTGTAGGACAGGGTTACGAGCAGTACTTC. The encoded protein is CAWSVGQGYEQYF.

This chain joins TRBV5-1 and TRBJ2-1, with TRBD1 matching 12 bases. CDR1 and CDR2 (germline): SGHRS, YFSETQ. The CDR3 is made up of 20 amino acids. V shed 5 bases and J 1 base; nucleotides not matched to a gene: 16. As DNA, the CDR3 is TGCGCCAGCAGTTTCCCCCGGGACAGGGGGCGCTTAGGATCCTACAATGAGCAGTTCTTC. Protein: CASSFPRDRGRLGSYNEQFF.

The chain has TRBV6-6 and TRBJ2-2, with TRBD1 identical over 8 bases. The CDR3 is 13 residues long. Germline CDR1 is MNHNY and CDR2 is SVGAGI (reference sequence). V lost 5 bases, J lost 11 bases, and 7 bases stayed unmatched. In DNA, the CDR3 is TGTGCCAGCAGTCTGGACAGGGCGCGAGAGCTGTTTTTT. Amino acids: CASSLDRARELFF.

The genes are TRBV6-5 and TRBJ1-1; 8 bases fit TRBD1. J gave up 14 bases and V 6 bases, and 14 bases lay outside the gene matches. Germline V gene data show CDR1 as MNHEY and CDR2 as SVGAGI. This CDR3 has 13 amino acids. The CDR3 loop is CASRGTGTALSFF. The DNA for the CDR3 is TGTGCCAGCAGGGGGACAGGCACGGCCTTAAGCTTCTTT.

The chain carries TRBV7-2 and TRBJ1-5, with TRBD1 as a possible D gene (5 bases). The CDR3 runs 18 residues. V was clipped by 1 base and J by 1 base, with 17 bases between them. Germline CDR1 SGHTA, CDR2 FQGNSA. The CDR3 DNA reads TGTGCCAGCAGCTTAGTGGGTCAGGGTGGTTGGAGCAATCAGCCCCAGCATTTT. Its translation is CASSLVGQGGWSNQPQHF.

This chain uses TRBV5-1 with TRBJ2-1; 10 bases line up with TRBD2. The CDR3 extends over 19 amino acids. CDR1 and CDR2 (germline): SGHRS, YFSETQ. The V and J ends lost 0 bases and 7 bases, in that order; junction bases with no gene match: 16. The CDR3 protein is CASSLVAPGAGGPGNEQFF. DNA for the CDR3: TGCGCCAGCAGCTTGGTTGCCCCGGGAGCGGGAGGGCCGGGGAATGAGCAGTTCTTC.

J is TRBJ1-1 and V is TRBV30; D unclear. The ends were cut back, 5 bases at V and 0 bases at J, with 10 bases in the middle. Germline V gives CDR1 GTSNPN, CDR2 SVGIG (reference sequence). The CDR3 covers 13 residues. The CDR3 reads CAWDPGLNTEAFF. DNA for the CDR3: TGTGCCTGGGATCCCGGTTTGAACACTGAAGCTTTCTTT.

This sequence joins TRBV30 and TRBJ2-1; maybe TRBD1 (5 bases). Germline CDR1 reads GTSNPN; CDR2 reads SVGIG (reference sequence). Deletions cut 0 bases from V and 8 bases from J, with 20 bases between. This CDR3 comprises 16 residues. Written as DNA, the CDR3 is TGTGCCTGGAGTGTCTATCTTACGGTCAGGGTTGATGAGCAGTTCTTC. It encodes CAWSVYLTVRVDEQFF.

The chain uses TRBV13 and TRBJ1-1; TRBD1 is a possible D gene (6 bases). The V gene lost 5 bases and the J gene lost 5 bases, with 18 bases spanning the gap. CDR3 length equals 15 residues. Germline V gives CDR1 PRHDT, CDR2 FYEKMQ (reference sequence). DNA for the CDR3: TGTGCCAGCAGCCCAAGGCAGGGGAGGGAAACTGAAGCTTTCTTT. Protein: CASSPRQGRETEAFF.

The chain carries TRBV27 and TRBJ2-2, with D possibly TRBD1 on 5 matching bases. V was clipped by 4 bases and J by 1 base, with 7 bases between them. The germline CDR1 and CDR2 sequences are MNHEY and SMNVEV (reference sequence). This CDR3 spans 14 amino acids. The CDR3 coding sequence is TGTGCCAGCAGTTGGCAGGGGAACACCGGGGAGCTGTTTTTT. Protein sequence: CASSWQGNTGELFF.

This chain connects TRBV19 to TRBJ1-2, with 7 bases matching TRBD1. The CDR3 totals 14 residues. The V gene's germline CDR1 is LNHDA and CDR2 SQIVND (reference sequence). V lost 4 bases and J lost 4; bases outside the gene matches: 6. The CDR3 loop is CASSTRQGSYGYTF. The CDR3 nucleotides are TGTGCCAGTAGTACCCGACAGGGAAGCTATGGCTACACCTTC.

CDR3 nucleotide sequence: TGTGCCAGCAGTTTTAGGGAGAGACTAGCACTTCCAGGACTATACAATGAGCAGTTCTTC. Amino acid sequence: CASSFRERLALPGLYNEQFF. V and J are TRBV27 and TRBJ2-1; TRBD2 matches at 7 bases. With V trimmed by 3 bases and J by 4 bases, 21 bases remained unmatched. The CDR3 contains 20 residues. Germline-derived CDR1 and CDR2 are MNHEY and SMNVEV (reference sequence).

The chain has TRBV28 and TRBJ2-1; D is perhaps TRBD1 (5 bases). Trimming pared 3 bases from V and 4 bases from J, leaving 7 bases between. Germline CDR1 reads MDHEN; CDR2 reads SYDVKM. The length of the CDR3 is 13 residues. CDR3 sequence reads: CASSFSGYNEQFF. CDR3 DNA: TGTGCCAGCAGTTTTTCAGGGTACAATGAGCAGTTCTTC.

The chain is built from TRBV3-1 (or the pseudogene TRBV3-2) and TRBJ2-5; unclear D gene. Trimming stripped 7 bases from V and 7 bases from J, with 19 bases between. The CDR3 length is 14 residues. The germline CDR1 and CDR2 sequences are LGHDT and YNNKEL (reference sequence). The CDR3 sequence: CASISAGLMGTQYF. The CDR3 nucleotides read TGTGCCAGCATTTCCGCAGGCCTGATGGGGACCCAGTACTTC.

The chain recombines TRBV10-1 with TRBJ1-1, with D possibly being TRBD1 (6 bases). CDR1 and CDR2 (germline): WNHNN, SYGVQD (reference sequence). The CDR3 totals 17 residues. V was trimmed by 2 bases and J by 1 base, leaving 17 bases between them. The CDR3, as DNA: TGCGCCAGCAGTGAGAAGAGGGGGGGGAGAACGAACACTGAAGCTTTCTTT. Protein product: CASSEKRGGRTNTEAFF.

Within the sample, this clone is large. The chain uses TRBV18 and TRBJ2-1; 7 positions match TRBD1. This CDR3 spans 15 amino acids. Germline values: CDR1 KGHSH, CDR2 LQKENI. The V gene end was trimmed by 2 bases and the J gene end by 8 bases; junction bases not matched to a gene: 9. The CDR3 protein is CASSPGAGGKDEQFF. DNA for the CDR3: TGTGCCAGCTCACCAGGGGCAGGGGGTAAGGATGAGCAGTTCTTC.

The CDR3 DNA is TGTGCCACCAGTGATCCCTCCGTAACAGGGAATGAAAAACTGTTTTTT. Translated, it gives CATSDPSVTGNEKLFF. V gene TRBV24-1 combines with J gene TRBJ1-4; a possible D gene is TRBD1 (6 bases). V was trimmed by 3 bases and J by 5 bases, leaving 15 bases between them. The length of the CDR3 is 16 residues. Germline values: CDR1 KGHDR, CDR2 SFDVKD.

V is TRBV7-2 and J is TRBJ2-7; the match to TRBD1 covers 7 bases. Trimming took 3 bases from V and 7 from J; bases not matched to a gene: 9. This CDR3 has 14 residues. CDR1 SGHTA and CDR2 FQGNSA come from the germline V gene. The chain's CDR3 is CASSFGRGYQEQYF. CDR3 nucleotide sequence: TGTGCCAGCAGCTTCGGCAGGGGGTACCAAGAGCAGTACTTC.